Sequencing of this TCR beta chain was carried out in a study of blood T cell repertoires in COVID-19. Study details: The origin of the acute and convalescent COVID-19 samples was the United States, Italy and Spain. PBMCs, B-cell-depleted T cells, or T cells provided the cDNA or gDNA that made up the material.

Original processing notes: Amplification of reference gene primers provided the estimated nucleated cell counts. The protocol was immunoSEQ multiplex PCR, while the TCRdb copy is restricted to in-frame clones and leaves out a portion. V and J calls plus clone size are reproduced from that table; the DNA served to infer D and trimming. In the table there are 130,000 to 150,000 clones, roughly 88% of which are singletons. From germline, CDR1 is SGDLS and CDR2 YYNGEE. This CDR3 contains 15 residues. Trimming removed 0 bases at V and 0 bases at J, with 7 bases between. Note on this clone: The sample carries other DNA sequences with the same CDR3.

This sequence was found in a woman aged 50 to 60 with acute or convalescent COVID-19. V and J are TRBV9 and TRBJ1-5, with unresolved D. Sequenced material: peripheral blood. The CDR3 DNA reads as TGTGCCAGCAGCGTAGGCGGGAATAGCAATCAGCCCCAGCATTTT. Translating gives CASSVGGNSNQPQHF.